This T cell receptor (beta chain) was identified in a study of identical twins. Germline V gene data show CDR1 as SGHRS and CDR2 as YFSETQ. This CDR3 comprises 15 residues. Trimming took off 5 bases at V and 5 bases at J, with 16 bases between the two ends. Among all donors, each was a healthy Caucasian. TCRdb fed the 5' RACE reads into MiXCR, producing one record per CDR3 protein. Of 1.5 million to 2 million distinct CDR3 sequences listed, more than 30% were seen once; the top ten hold about 0.25%. As for this clonotype: Its antigen is unknown.

Study conclusions and caveats: With abundant cord blood beta clonotypes, insertions were fewer; memory repertoires showed no such pattern. In drawing conclusions, the study used cross-sectional statistical analysis and did not follow the same donors. With monozygotic twins, out-of-frame TCR alpha sharing exceeded what models estimated.

Sequencing input: cord blood. The sequence was obtained from a newborn girl in good health. V usage is TRBV5-1 and J usage is TRBJ1-4, with a weak D call TRBD1 (5 bases). CDR3 protein: CASRPLAGPNEKLFF. For the CDR3, the DNA is TGCGCCAGCAGACCCTTGGCGGGACCGAATGAAAAACTGTTTTTT.